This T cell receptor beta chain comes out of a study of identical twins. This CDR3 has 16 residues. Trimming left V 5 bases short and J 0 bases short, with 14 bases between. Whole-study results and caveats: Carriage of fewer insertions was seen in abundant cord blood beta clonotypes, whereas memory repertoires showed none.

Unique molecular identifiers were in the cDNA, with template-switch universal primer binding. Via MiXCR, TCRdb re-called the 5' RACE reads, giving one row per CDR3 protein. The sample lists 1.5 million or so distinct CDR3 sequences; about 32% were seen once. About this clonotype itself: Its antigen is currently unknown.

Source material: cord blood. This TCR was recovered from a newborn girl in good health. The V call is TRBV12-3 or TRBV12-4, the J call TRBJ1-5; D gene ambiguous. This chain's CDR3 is CASSPPTVDSNQPQHF. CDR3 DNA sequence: TGTGCCAGCAGTCCCCCGACGGTAGATAGCAATCAGCCCCAGCATTTT.